This T cell receptor (beta chain) was sequenced during a study of cytomegalovirus exposure and HLA in healthy donors. The CDR3 length is 16 residues. Germline lookup yields CDR1 LGHNA and CDR2 YSLEER. Trimming at V came to 3 bases and at J to 4 bases, leaving 9 bases not matched to a gene. Study-wide results and limits: Within an earlier analysis, most TCR beta V segments proved productive either about 87% or about 30% of the time. In a later analysis, about 17,000 TCR beta sequences were associated with HLA alleles at 0.05 false discovery rate. A later analysis linked a missense variant in DCLRE1C to the trimming of TCR beta V and J genes.

In this sample, this clone turned up a few times. As yet, its antigen is unknown. The primer mix had 60 Vbeta and 13 Jbeta primers. Sequencing was performed with immunoSEQ multiplex PCR; in TCRdb, only in-frame clones are kept and a portion is missing. The repertoire holds about 140,000 clones, with roughly 75% as singletons. Sequenced: PBMCs. The chain links TRBV4-3 to TRBJ2-1, with 7 bases fitting TRBD1. This sequence was found in a man aged 25-45 years in good health. The CDR3 is CASSHRTGGTYNEQFF. The CDR3, as DNA: TGCGCCAGCAGCCATCGGACAGGAGGAACTTACAATGAGCAGTTCTTC.